These 23 T cell receptor beta chains share one sample of origin, sequenced in a study of early T cells in non-severe SARS-CoV-2 infection. TCRdb used MiXCR to reprocess the 5' RACE reads, holding one entry per CDR3 protein. The table records about 110,000 distinct CDR3 sequences, roughly an eighth of them present only once. Source: whole blood, taken at baseline. These receptors were collected from an adult who was a healthcare worker with PCR-confirmed SARS-CoV-2 infection or an uninfected control (not recorded which).

The CDR3 spells CAWSRDHLSDQYF. The CDR3 nucleotides read TGTGCCTGGAGCCGGGACCATCTTTCCGACCAGTACTTC. The V and J genes are TRBV30 and TRBJ2-7; the D call may be TRBD1 or TRBD2 (5 bases each). This CDR3 has 13 residues. V lost 3 bases and J 10 bases, leaving 19 bases between the germline ends. Germline V lookup: CDR1 GTSNPN, CDR2 SVGIG (reference sequence).

The V and J genes are TRBV7-3 and TRBJ2-7; 7 bases fit TRBD1. Germline CDR1 and CDR2: SGHTA and FQGTGA. J lost 7 bases, V lost 5 bases, and 11 bases had no gene match. The CDR3 consists of 14 residues. The CDR3 sequence: CASSPRDSSIEQYF. In DNA form, the CDR3 reads TGTGCCAGCAGCCCCCGGGACAGTAGCATAGAGCAGTACTTC. The whole variable domain, remainder taken from reference TRBV7-3 and TRBJ2-7, is GAGVSQTPSNKVTEKGKYVELRCDPISGHTALYWYRQSLGQGPEFLIYFQGTGAADDSGLPNDRFFAVRPEGSVSTLKIQRTERGDSAVYLCASSPRDSSIEQYFGPGTRLTVT.

J is TRBJ2-3 and V is TRBV5-8, with 9 bases that match TRBD2. The CDR3 has 16 residues. Germline V CDR1 and CDR2: SGHTS, YDEGEE. V was clipped by 4 bases and J by 3 bases; unmatched bases: 9. The chain's CDR3 is CASSPVSSGSTDTQYF. In DNA, the CDR3 is TGTGCCAGCAGCCCCGTGAGTAGCGGGAGTACAGATACGCAGTATTTT.

The V gene is TRBV2, the J gene TRBJ2-3; no clear D gene. The CDR3 length is 15 residues. Germline loops: CDR1 SNHLY, CDR2 FYNNEI. V was pared by 8 bases and J by 5 bases, with 20 bases between. The DNA for the CDR3 is TGTGCCAGCGGAGTTCCGACCACCTACCAAGATACGCAGTATTTT. This gives the protein CASGVPTTYQDTQYF.

This clonotype was recorded a few times. The chain recombines TRBV20-1 with TRBJ2-5; 11 nucleotides align to TRBD2. Trimming removed 5 bases from V and 5 bases from J; junction bases left unmatched: 10. CDR3 size: 15 residues. Looked up from germline, CDR1 is DFQATT and CDR2 is SNEGSKA (reference sequence). CDR3 in DNA: TGCAGTGCTGGTATAGCGGGGGGGCCGTGGGAGACCCAGTACTTC. The encoded protein is CSAGIAGGPWETQYF.

This clonotype was picked up a small number of times. This chain links TRBV12-3 or TRBV12-4 with TRBJ1-5; TRBD1 agrees at 11 bases. The CDR3 is 14 residues long. J was trimmed by 6 bases and V by 6 bases; bases with no gene match: 4. CDR3 DNA: TGTGCCAGCAGGGGGACAGGGGGAAGTCAGCCCCAGCATTTT. It specifies CASRGTGGSQPQHF.

The V gene is TRBV7-2, the J gene TRBJ2-3; tentatively, D is TRBD1 (6 bases). Germline values: CDR1 SGHTA, CDR2 FQGNSA. The CDR3 loop spans 15 amino acids. Trimming left V 3 bases short and J 3 bases short, with 13 bases between. CDR3 DNA sequence: TGTGCCAGCAGCTTCAGACAGGCAGCAACAGATACGCAGTATTTT. It translates to CASSFRQAATDTQYF. The full variable domain, with the rest looked up from reference TRBV7-2 and TRBJ2-3, is GAGVSQSPSNKVTEKGKDVELRCDPISGHTALYWYRQSLGQGLEFLIYFQGNSAPDKSGLPSDRFSAERTGGSVSTLTIQRTQQEDSAVYLCASSFRQAATDTQYFGPGTRLTVL.

The chain has TRBV5-4 and TRBJ2-3; 10 nucleotides align to TRBD2. The V and J ends lost 3 bases and 2 bases, in that order; junction bases with no gene match: 6. Germline CDR1 SGHNT, CDR2 YYREEE (reference sequence). This CDR3 is 16 amino acids long. This CDR3 is CASSWGGTSVTDTQYF. CDR3 sequence (DNA): TGTGCCAGCAGCTGGGGGGGGACTAGCGTCACAGATACGCAGTATTTT.

The gene calls are TRBV6-6 and TRBJ2-7; D perhaps matches TRBD1 (6 bases). Germline lookup yields CDR1 MNHNY and CDR2 SVGAGI (reference sequence). This CDR3 spans 14 amino acids. The V end lost 6 bases, the J end lost 2 bases, and 14 bases lay between the germline ends. CDR3 loop: CASSPGTSPYEQYF. The DNA of the CDR3 is TGTGCCAGCAGCCCCGGGACAAGCCCCTACGAGCAGTACTTC.

This clonotype came up many times. The chain couples TRBV11-2 to TRBJ2-4; TRBD1 matches 12 bases. CDR3 length: 17 amino acids. The J segment lost 2 bases and the V segment lost 8 bases, leaving 10 bases of the junction unmatched. CDR1 SGHAT and CDR2 FQNNGV come from the germline V gene. The CDR3 protein is CASHRGGTGGTKNIQYF. Here the CDR3 DNA reads TGTGCCAGCCACCGGGGGGGGACAGGGGGCACCAAAAACATTCAGTACTTC.

This clonotype was detected many times. CDR3 sequence reads: CASSLQGYEQFF. The DNA of the CDR3 is TGTGCCAGCAGCTTACAGGGTTATGAGCAGTTCTTC. The V gene is TRBV7-9, the J gene TRBJ2-1, with a tentative D call TRBD1 (5 bases). Trimming stripped 2 bases from V and 8 bases from J, with 7 bases between. Per germline, CDR1 SEHNR and CDR2 FQNEAQ (reference sequence). CDR3 length: 12 residues.

The chain couples TRBV29-1 to TRBJ1-2; 10 positions agree with TRBD1. Looked up from germline, CDR1 is SQVTM and CDR2 is ANQGSEA. The V and J ends lost 6 bases and 3 bases, in that order; junction bases with no gene match: 7. The CDR3 runs 14 residues. CDR3 DNA: TGCAGCGTCGTAGACAGGGGGCGTTACTATGGCTACACCTTC. Protein product: CSVVDRGRYYGYTF.

This rearrangement joins TRBV18 to TRBJ2-3; no clear D gene. V shed 3 bases and J shed 0 bases, with 13 bases lying between them. Germline loops: CDR1 KGHSH, CDR2 LQKENI. This CDR3 spans 16 amino acids. The CDR3, as DNA: TGTGCCAGCTCACCGTTGCAGCGAAAGAGCACAGATACGCAGTATTTT. Protein product: CASSPLQRKSTDTQYF. Based on the CDR3 plus reference TRBV18 and TRBJ2-3, the full variable domain is NAGVMQNPRHLVRRRGQEARLRCSPMKGHSHVYWYRQLPEEGLKFMVYLQKENIIDESGMPKERFSAEFPKEGPSILRIQQVVRGDSAAYFCASSPLQRKSTDTQYFGPGTRLTVL.

The rearrangement joins TRBV9 to TRBJ2-3; no clear D gene. V lost 4 bases, J lost 0 bases, and 12 bases lay in between. Germline CDR1 reads SGDLS; CDR2 reads YYNGEE. The CDR3 is 15 residues long. CDR3 in amino acids: CASSPNVVSTDTQYF. In nucleotides, the CDR3 is TGTGCCAGCAGCCCTAATGTAGTTAGCACAGATACGCAGTATTTT.

This clonotype was detected many times. The V and J genes are TRBV6-5 and TRBJ2-7; the match to TRBD1 covers 11 bases. CDR1 and CDR2 (germline): MNHEY, SVGAGI. The length of the CDR3 is 14 residues. Losses at the gene ends were 2 bases for V and 4 bases for J; bases not matched to a gene: 1. The CDR3 here is CASSYGQGAYEQYF. Written as DNA, the CDR3 is TGTGCCAGCAGTTACGGACAGGGGGCGTACGAGCAGTACTTC.

Comments on this clonotype: This clone may be a read error of a much larger clone one base away. The genes are TRBV7-2 and TRBJ2-7; no clear D. Per germline, CDR1 SGHTA and CDR2 FQGNSA. The CDR3 covers 13 residues. Trimming took 4 bases from V and 1 from J, leaving 8 bases between them. The CDR3 region has the DNA TGTGCCAGCAGCTCCAACAGATCCTACGAGCAGTACTTC. Its protein is CASSSNRSYEQYF.

J is TRBJ1-2 and V is TRBV7-9; D unclear. The CDR3 totals 14 residues. CDR1 is SEHNR and CDR2 is FQNEAQ in the germline V gene (reference sequence). V lost 5 bases and J lost 4, with 14 bases in between. The CDR3 protein is CASSPPEGSYGYTF. The CDR3 region has the DNA TGTGCCAGCAGCCCCCCAGAAGGGAGCTATGGCTACACCTTC.

V gene TRBV9 combines with J gene TRBJ2-1; weak D call: TRBD2 (5 bases). From germline, CDR1 is SGDLS and CDR2 YYNGEE. This CDR3 comprises 15 residues. The V end was cut by 4 bases, the J end by 0 bases, with 11 bases between. CDR3 sequence (DNA): TGTGCCAGCAGCTCCCTTGAGGGCTCCTACAATGAGCAGTTCTTC. Residues: CASSSLEGSYNEQFF. Combining the CDR3 with reference TRBV9 and TRBJ2-1 gives the whole variable domain DSGVTQTPKHLITATGQRVTLRCSPRSGDLSVYWYQQSLDQGLQFLIQYYNGEERAKGNILERFSAQQFPDLHSELNLSSLELGDSALYFCASSSLEGSYNEQFFGPGTRLTVL.

The chain carries TRBV7-8 and TRBJ2-7; tentative D call: TRBD2 (6 bases). V was clipped by 1 base and J by 3 bases, with 13 bases between them. In germline, CDR1 is SGHVS, CDR2 FQNEAQ. The CDR3 runs to 15 residues. CDR3 region: CASSLVPFGGYEQYF. In DNA form, the CDR3 reads TGTGCCAGCAGCTTAGTCCCATTCGGGGGCTACGAGCAGTACTTC.

J is TRBJ2-2 and V is TRBV7-3; D is unclear. The germline gives CDR1 SGHTA, CDR2 FQGTGA. This CDR3 comprises 15 residues. V lost 5 bases and J lost 2, with 12 bases in between. The CDR3 DNA is TGTGCCAGCAGCCGACTTGGCGGAAACACCGGGGAGCTGTTTTTT. As protein: CASSRLGGNTGELFF.

This chain uses TRBV2 with TRBJ2-5; 12 nucleotides match TRBD2. CDR3 length: 16 amino acids. The junction had 10 bases not matched to a gene; V was cut back by 4 bases and J by 7 bases. Germline V gene sequence: CDR1 SNHLY, CDR2 FYNNEI. CDR3 nucleotides: TGTGCCAGCAGTGGATCTAGCGGGAGGGCCGGCGGGACCCAGTACTTC. It translates to CASSGSSGRAGGTQYF.

This clonotype has a handful of counts. The chain employs TRBV3-1 and TRBJ1-6; D possibly corresponds to TRBD1 (5 bases). This CDR3 contains 14 residues. V was pared by 5 bases and J by 10 bases, with 15 bases between. CDR1 and CDR2 from the germline V gene are LGHDT and YNNKEL (reference sequence). The CDR3 nucleotides are TGTGCCAGCAGCTTTGTGGGGCAGGGCTCACCCCTCCACTTT. Its protein is CASSFVGQGSPLHF.

This clonotype turned up a few times. The rearrangement links TRBV6-5 to TRBJ2-6; 7 bases line up with TRBD1. The V and J ends lost 5 bases and 0 bases, in that order; junction bases with no gene match: 4. The CDR3 extends over 16 amino acids. The germline gives CDR1 MNHEY, CDR2 SVGAGI. CDR3 sequence: CASSRQGGSGANVLTF. The CDR3 DNA reads as TGTGCCAGCAGTAGACAGGGCGGCTCTGGGGCCAACGTCCTGACTTTC.